The 20 T cell receptor beta chains presented below share a single source sample, sequenced in a study of long-term antiretroviral therapy in people with HIV. Researchers report immunoSEQ v3.0 was run at survey level. Sequenced by immunoSEQ multiplex PCR; TCRdb stores in-frame clones only, minus some. The sample consists of approximately 29,000 clones, more than 80% of them appearing once. The specimen was unsorted PBMCs, collected about 5.5 years after starting antiretroviral therapy. All receptors derive from a woman aged 40 to 50 with HIV.

In its sample, this clone was seen a few times. J is TRBJ1-2 and V is TRBV7-9; unclear D gene. Between the trimmed V and J ends, which lost 0 bases and 12 bases, there was a span of 11 bases. Per the germline V gene, CDR1 is SEHNR and CDR2 is FQNEAQ (reference sequence). CDR3 length: 12 amino acids. The CDR3 DNA reads TGTGCCAGCAGCTTAGCCAATCTCTTACACACCTTC. It translates to CASSLANLLHTF.

The chain employs TRBV29-1 and TRBJ2-1, with D possibly being TRBD1 (5 bases). Germline loops: CDR1 SQVTM, CDR2 ANQGSEA. V gave up 2 bases and J gave up 9 bases, with 20 bases separating them. The CDR3 has 15 amino acids. This chain's CDR3 is CSVERQGHYSGEQFF. As DNA, the CDR3 is TGCAGCGTTGAACGGCAGGGCCATTATTCGGGTGAGCAGTTCTTC.

V usage is TRBV11-2 and J usage is TRBJ1-2; the match to TRBD1 covers 7 bases. The CDR3 runs 13 residues. Germline V gives CDR1 SGHAT, CDR2 FQNNGV. The J segment lost 4 bases and the V segment lost 5 bases, leaving 4 bases of the junction unmatched. CDR3 DNA: TGTGCCAGCAGCCCGGGGACAGTCTATGGCTACACCTTC. Its protein is CASSPGTVYGYTF. Supplemented by reference TRBV11-2 and TRBJ1-2, the full variable domain reads EAGVAQSPRYKIIEKRQSVAFWCNPISGHATLYWYQQILGQGPKLLIQFQNNGVVDDSQLPKDRFSAERLKGVDSTLKIQPAKLEDSAVYLCASSPGTVYGYTFGSGTRLTVV.

This clone came up a few times. The chain combines TRBV7-9 with TRBJ2-5; D uncertain. The germline V gene has CDR1 SEHNR and CDR2 FQNEAQ (reference sequence). V shed 5 bases and J shed 2 bases, with 9 bases lying between them. The CDR3 extends over 13 amino acids. In nucleotides, the CDR3 is TGTGCCAGCAGCCCCCCCCAGCAAGAGACCCAGTACTTC. This codes for CASSPPQQETQYF. Variable domain in full (rest from reference TRBV7-9 and TRBJ2-5): DTGVSQNPRHKITKRGQNVTFRCDPISEHNRLYWYRQTLGQGPEFLTYFQNEAQLEKSRLLSDRFSAERPKGSFSTLEIQRTEQGDSAMYLCASSPPQQETQYFGPGTRLLVL.

The genes are TRBV18 and TRBJ1-3, with D hard to call. V lost 3 bases to trimming and J lost 0 bases, with 6 bases between them. Germline V gene data show CDR1 as KGHSH and CDR2 as LQKENI. This CDR3 contains 14 residues. CDR3 region: CASSPANSGNTIYF. CDR3 nucleotide sequence: TGTGCCAGCTCACCGGCTAACTCTGGAAACACCATATATTTT. The variable domain in full, completed from reference TRBV18 and TRBJ1-3, reads NAGVMQNPRHLVRRRGQEARLRCSPMKGHSHVYWYRQLPEEGLKFMVYLQKENIIDESGMPKERFSAEFPKEGPSILRIQQVVRGDSAAYFCASSPANSGNTIYFGEGSWLTVV.

The V and J genes are TRBV9 and TRBJ2-7, with D uncertain. CDR1 and CDR2 from the germline V gene are SGDLS and YYNGEE. This CDR3 is built from 13 residues. V lost 5 bases to trimming and J lost 5 bases, with 14 bases between them. DNA for the CDR3: TGTGCCAGCAGTGCCGGCTCCCTCGACGAGCAGTACTTC. Translated, it gives CASSAGSLDEQYF.

In its sample, this clone was seen a few times. This chain uses TRBV11-2 with TRBJ2-7, with D perhaps given as TRBD1 or TRBD2 (5 bases each). The CDR3 has 15 amino acids. Trimming removed 1 base at V and 3 bases at J, with 13 bases between. CDR1 and CDR2 (germline): SGHAT, FQNNGV. Here the CDR3 reads CASSLGGTGVYEQYF. The DNA of the CDR3 is TGTGCCAGCAGCTTAGGTGGGACCGGGGTCTACGAGCAGTACTTC.

V is TRBV6-6 and J is TRBJ2-7; D perhaps matches TRBD1 (6 bases). The V gene lost 4 bases and the J gene lost 2 bases, with 12 bases spanning the gap. CDR3 length equals 14 residues. Germline CDR1 is MNHNY and CDR2 is SVGAGI (reference sequence). The CDR3 reads CASSSWTATYEQYF. The CDR3 DNA reads TGTGCCAGCAGTTCTTGGACAGCAACCTACGAGCAGTACTTC.

CDR3 nucleotide sequence: TGTGCCAGCAATAGACGGGGGCAAGGCGGGGAGCTGTTTTTT. Its translation is CASNRRGQGGELFF. V usage is TRBV2 and J usage is TRBJ2-2; D tentatively fits TRBD1 or TRBD2 (6 bases each). Germline V CDR1 and CDR2: SNHLY, FYNNEI. CDR3 length: 14 amino acids. Trimming cost V 7 bases and J 7 bases, with 16 bases left between them.

This chain uses TRBV11-3 with TRBJ2-7, with 13 bases matching TRBD2. The ends lost 5 bases at V and 5 bases at J; junction bases unmatched: 6. The CDR3 contains 15 residues. Germline V CDR1 and CDR2: SGHNT, YENEEA. CDR3: CASSLTSGGAHEQYF. The CDR3 region has the DNA TGTGCCAGCAGCCTAACTAGCGGGGGGGCCCACGAGCAGTACTTC.

The V call is TRBV7-2, the J call TRBJ1-3; D call uncertain. Germline values: CDR1 SGHTA, CDR2 FQGNSA. V was pared by 5 bases and J by 4 bases, with 12 bases between. The CDR3 extends over 14 amino acids. CDR3 amino acids: CASSPQHIGNTIYF. The CDR3 DNA follows: TGTGCCAGCAGCCCACAACACATAGGAAACACCATATATTTT.

The V gene is TRBV5-5, the J gene TRBJ2-5, with TRBD1 identical over 7 bases. The V gene end was trimmed by 4 bases and the J gene end by 4 bases; junction bases not matched to a gene: 10. Germline CDR1 is SGHKS and CDR2 is YYEKEE (reference sequence). This CDR3 is 15 amino acids long. The CDR3 coding sequence is TGTGCCAGCAGCCAGGGGGACACAGGGAGAGAGACCCAGTACTTC. The encoded protein is CASSQGDTGRETQYF. Based on the CDR3 plus reference TRBV5-5 and TRBJ2-5, the full variable domain is DAGVTQSPTHLIKTRGQQVTLRCSPISGHKSVSWYQQVLGQGPQFIFQYYEKEERGRGNFPDRFSARQFPNYSSELNVNALLLGDSALYLCASSQGDTGRETQYFGPGTRLLVL.

CDR3 in amino acids: CASSLAAPTSPGANVLTF. CDR3 coding DNA: TGTGCCAGCAGCTTGGCCGCGCCGACTAGCCCTGGGGCCAACGTCCTGACTTTC. The chain has TRBV5-4 and TRBJ2-6; 7 bases line up with TRBD2. Germline V gene sequence: CDR1 SGHNT, CDR2 YYREEE (reference sequence). The J segment lost 2 bases and the V segment lost 0 bases, leaving 8 bases of the junction unmatched. There are 18 residues in the CDR3.

As to this clone: Other nucleotide sequences in the sample specify the same CDR3. V gene TRBV29-1 combines with J gene TRBJ1-1; D is unresolved. The germline CDR1 and CDR2 sequences are SQVTM and ANQGSEA. This CDR3 spans 11 amino acids. Trimming cost V 6 bases and J 1 base, with 6 bases left between them. This chain's CDR3 is CSVRKNTEAFF. In nucleotides, the CDR3 is TGCAGCGTCCGCAAGAACACTGAAGCTTTCTTT.

The rearrangement uses TRBV5-1 and TRBJ2-5, with D possibly matching TRBD2 (5 bases). Trimming stripped 4 bases from V and 5 bases from J, with 15 bases between. The germline V gene has CDR1 SGHRS and CDR2 YFSETQ. The CDR3 runs 14 residues. The CDR3 sequence is CASSPGSEGETQYF. DNA for the CDR3: TGCGCCAGCAGCCCGGGGTCTGAAGGGGAGACCCAGTACTTC.

This chain uses TRBV19 with TRBJ1-4, with D perhaps matching TRBD1 (5 bases). This CDR3 region has 13 residues. The germline V gene encodes CDR1 LNHDA and CDR2 SQIVND (reference sequence). V lost 5 bases to trimming and J lost 8 bases, with 12 bases between them. CDR3 residues: CASSPRVGEKLFF. The CDR3 DNA sequence: TGTGCCAGTAGTCCCAGGGTGGGCGAAAAACTGTTTTTT.

Regarding this clone: Germline and junction disagree at one end, which may indicate a read error. J is TRBJ1-1 and V is TRBV6-6; tentatively, D is TRBD1 (6 bases). This CDR3 spans 13 amino acids. Germline CDR1 is MNHNY and CDR2 is SVGAGI (reference sequence). The CDR3 is CATSGQGPPEAFF. CDR3 sequence (DNA): TGTGCCACCAGTGGGCAGGGGCCACCTGAAGCTTTCTTT.

The DNA for the CDR3 is TGTGCCAGCAGTTACACTTTGGGCACTGAAGCTTTCTTT. Protein product: CASSYTLGTEAFF. This rearrangement joins TRBV6-5 to TRBJ1-1; D ambiguous. The V gene lost 2 bases and the J gene lost 4 bases, with 8 bases spanning the gap. The CDR3 sequence is 13 residues long. Germline CDR1 reads MNHEY; CDR2 reads SVGAGI.

The chain combines TRBV6-5 with TRBJ2-7; D might be TRBD1 (5 bases). The CDR3 extends over 14 amino acids. Per the germline V gene, CDR1 is MNHEY and CDR2 is SVGAGI. The V end was cut by 0 bases, the J end by 3 bases, with 9 bases between. Written as DNA, the CDR3 is TGTGCCAGCAGTTACTCGATAACAGGCTACGAGCAGTACTTC. It translates to CASSYSITGYEQYF.

The CDR3 bases are TGTGTCCTCGAAGAAGTTAACTATGGCTACACCTTC. Its translation is CVLEEVNYGYTF. The J gene is TRBJ1-2, the V gene TRBV28, with unresolved D. The CDR3 spans 12 residues. Germline CDR1 is MDHEN and CDR2 is SYDVKM.